Listed below are T cell receptor beta chains from one sample, sequenced in a study of beta chain features in type 1 diabetes. The protocol was immunoSEQ multiplex PCR, while the TCRdb copy is restricted to in-frame clones and leaves out a portion. The data contain 100,000 to 150,000 clones, roughly 10% of them singletons. The specimen was central memory CD4+ T cells from blood. The receptors originated from a man younger than 40 with type 1 diabetes. CDR3s include the opening cysteine and the closing phenylalanine or tryptophan. Fields, in order: J gene, V gene, D gene, clone size, CDR3 DNA, CDR3 protein. A D gene is named only where the DNA matches it firmly. For some rows the clone size is stated as once, few or many, or as a class when expanded; others skip it.

TRBJ1-2,TRBV7-9,NA,NA,TGTGCCAGCAGCCGTCAGGGGTCGAACTATGGCTACACCTTC,CASSRQGSNYGYTF
TRBJ2-5,TRBV5-4,TRBD2,NA,TGTGCCAGCAGCTTAGTAACTAGCGGGGGCGAGACCCAGTACTTC,CASSLVTSGGETQYF
TRBJ1-5,TRBV2,NA,few,TGTGCCAGCAGTGAATTGACAGCATATCAGCCCCAGCATTTT,CASSELTAYQPQHF
TRBJ2-5,TRBV25-1,NA,few,TGTGCCAGCAGTGAGTCCCAGGCCAAGTACCAAGAGACCCAGTACTTC,CASSESQAKYQETQYF
TRBJ2-7,TRBV5-1,NA,few,TGCGCCAGCAGTCAGGGGGGCCTCATCTCCTACGAGCAGTACTTC,CASSQGGLISYEQYF
TRBJ1-2,TRBV28,TRBD1,NA,TGTGCCAGCAGACTTGGGACAGGGAATGGCTACACCTTC,CASRLGTGNGYTF
TRBJ2-5,TRBV15,NA,few,TGTGCCACCAGCAGGGCCGGGGGATCGGAGACCCAGTACTTC,CATSRAGGSETQYF
TRBJ2-7,TRBV28,TRBD1,few,TGTGCCAGCAGTGCGTCCGGGACAGGGGGCGCGTACGAGCAGTACTTC,CASSASGTGGAYEQYF
TRBJ1-2,TRBV11-2,NA,few,TGTGCCAGCAGCTTAGGTCTGGAGAACTATGGCTACACCTTC,CASSLGLENYGYTF
TRBJ1-6,TRBV2,TRBD1,few,TGTGCCAGCAGGGATAGGACAGGGGGGAATAATTCACCCCTCCACTTT,CASRDRTGGNNSPLHF
TRBJ1-4,TRBV7-9,TRBD1,NA,TGTGCCAGCAGCTCCCGGACAGGGGAGAATGAAAAACTGTTTTTT,CASSSRTGENEKLFF
TRBJ1-2,TRBV5-1,TRBD1,few,TGCGCCAGCAGCCCGCGGACAGGGAACTATGGCTACACCTTC,CASSPRTGNYGYTF
TRBJ2-1,TRBV19,TRBD1,few,TGTGCCAGTAGTATAGACAGGACAGGGTCCTACAATGAGCAGTTCTTC,CASSIDRTGSYNEQFF
TRBJ2-7,TRBV7-2,TRBD2,NA,TGTGCCAGCAGCCGGTTAGCGGGGGACTCCTACGAGCAGTACTTC,CASSRLAGDSYEQYF
TRBJ1-4,TRBV23-1,NA,few,TGCGCCAGCAGTCCGGCCGGACAGCGGGGGGTCGAAGAACTGTTTTTT,CASSPAGQRGVEELFF
TRBJ2-1,TRBV7-3,NA,many,TGTGCCAGCAGCTTGGGTCAGGGCGGAGTCTATGAGCAGTTCTTC,CASSLGQGGVYEQFF
TRBJ1-5,TRBV15,TRBD1,few,TGTGCCACCAGCAGAGCCGGGACAGGGAAATTGGGCAATCAGCCCCAGCATTTT,CATSRAGTGKLGNQPQHF
TRBJ2-5,TRBV4-2,NA,few,TGTGCCAGCAGTCCGGAGCGGGAAGAGACCCAGTACTTC,CASSPEREETQYF
TRBJ2-7,TRBV12-5,TRBD2,NA,TGTGCTAGTGGTTTGTGGGGGGGGAGCTCCTACGAGCAGTACTTC,CASGLWGGSSYEQYF
TRBJ2-5,TRBV4-1,NA,few,TGCGCCAGCAGCCCCACATACGATCAAGAGACCCAGTACTTC,CASSPTYDQETQYF
TRBJ2-3,TRBV5-6,NA,many,TGTGCCAGCAGCTTCACGGGCAGGGACTTAGATACGCAGTATTTT,CASSFTGRDLDTQYF
TRBJ1-2,TRBV6-5,NA,NA,TGTGCCAGCAGTCGAGAACTATCGAGTGGCTACACCTTC,CASSRELSSGYTF
TRBJ2-5,TRBV28,NA,NA,TGTGCCAGCAGTGGCCAGGAGGCCCAGTACTTC,CASSGQEAQYF
TRBJ2-2,TRBV4-3,NA,few,TGCGCCAGCAGCCAAGGGGGCGCACGCACCGGGGAGCTGTTTTTT,CASSQGGARTGELFF
TRBJ1-1,TRBV5-4,TRBD1,few,TGTGCCAGCAGTCCCCGGGACAGGAACACTGAAGCTTTCTTT,CASSPRDRNTEAFF
TRBJ1-1,TRBV30,NA,few,TGTGCCTGGAGCGCCCGGGGTGGGAACACTGAAGCTTTCTTT,CAWSARGGNTEAFF
TRBJ2-4,TRBV5-4,TRBD2,NA,TGCGCCAGCAGCCACGAGACTAGCGCGAGGATTCAGTACTTC,CASSHETSARIQYF
TRBJ1-4,TRBV19,TRBD1,NA,TGTGCCAGTAGTACGACAGGGAATCTAAAACTGTTTTTT,CASSTTGNLKLFF
TRBJ2-3,TRBV7-9,TRBD2,few,TGTGCCAGCAGCTTCCGGGGGGGCAGGACAGATACGCAGTATTTT,CASSFRGGRTDTQYF
TRBJ1-2,TRBV5-6,NA,many,TGTGCCAGCAGCTTCGGCAGGGTCTATGGCTACACCTTC,CASSFGRVYGYTF
TRBJ2-5,TRBV5-6,NA,NA,TGTGCCAGCAGCCTGACCTCCGCGGGGACCCAGTACTTC,CASSLTSAGTQYF
TRBJ2-7,TRBV28,TRBD1,NA,TGTGCCAGCGCATCCCTTGGACAGGGCTACGAGCAGTACTTC,CASASLGQGYEQYF
TRBJ1-6,TRBV20-1,NA,NA,TGCAGTGCTAATCCAGGAACACCCCTCCACTTT,CSANPGTPLHF
TRBJ2-1,TRBV5-4,NA,NA,TGTGCCAGCAGCTTGGCCGGGGACTCGGTGGTAAATGAGCAGTTCTTC,CASSLAGDSVVNEQFF
TRBJ2-5,TRBV25-1,TRBD1,NA,TGTGCCAGCAGTGCACAGGGGTTAGAGACCCAGTACTTC,CASSAQGLETQYF
TRBJ2-1,TRBV5-1,NA,few,TGCGCCAGCGGGACCACCGGACAGAATGAGCAGTTCTTC,CASGTTGQNEQFF
TRBJ2-7,TRBV5-1,NA,NA,TGCGCCAGCAGCTTGGGGCAGTCCTACGAGCAGTACTTC,CASSLGQSYEQYF
TRBJ2-1,TRBV5-1,TRBD2,NA,TGCGCCAGCAGCGCACTACAAACAGGGTTTTCTACTAGCGGGGACCTTCAGCATGAGCAGTTCTTC,CASSALQTGFSTSGDLQHEQFF
TRBJ1-2,TRBV5-5,TRBD1,NA,TGTGCCAGCAGCTTACAGGGGGCGCTTAGCTATGGCTACACCTTC,CASSLQGALSYGYTF
TRBJ2-7,TRBV5-1,NA,NA,TGCGCCAGCAGCCAACTACCATCACAGGGTCACTACGAGCAGTACTTC,CASSQLPSQGHYEQYF
TRBJ2-5,TRBV7-2,TRBD2,few,TGTGCCAGCAGCCGCGGGGGGGCATATGAGACCCAGTACTTC,CASSRGGAYETQYF
TRBJ1-6,TRBV6-6,NA,NA,TGTGCCAGCATGGGACTCTATAATTCACCCCTCCACTTT,CASMGLYNSPLHF
TRBJ1-2,TRBV9,NA,few,TGTGCCAGCAGCGCGAGGACGGGGAACTATGGCTACACCTTC,CASSARTGNYGYTF
TRBJ2-1,TRBV4-3,NA,NA,TGCGCCAGCAGCCTCGCTTCCAGGGGCGATGAGCAGTTCTTC,CASSLASRGDEQFF
TRBJ2-7,TRBV28,TRBD1,NA,TGTGCCAGCAGTCCGGGACAGGCCGGGACTTACGAGCAGTACTTC,CASSPGQAGTYEQYF